This T cell receptor beta chain was obtained from a study of cytomegalovirus exposure and HLA in healthy donors. V was pared by 3 bases and J by 3 bases, with 12 bases between. The germline gives CDR1 SQVTM, CDR2 ANQGSEA. The CDR3 runs to 13 residues. It was with 60 Vbeta and 13 Jbeta primers that the PCR ran. This table comes from immunoSEQ multiplex PCR, and its TCRdb copy is limited to in-frame clones, with some not included. The sample holds about 140,000 clones; less than 85% are singletons and the top ten take nearly 7%. Sequencing was performed on PBMCs. The sequence derives from a man aged 40-49 years in good health and CMV-seropositive. The chain employs TRBV29-1 and TRBJ2-7, with D possibly being TRBD1 (5 bases). CDR3 sequence: CSVEPRVGYEQYF. The CDR3, as DNA: TGCAGCGTTGAGCCCAGGGTAGGCTACGAGCAGTACTTC.